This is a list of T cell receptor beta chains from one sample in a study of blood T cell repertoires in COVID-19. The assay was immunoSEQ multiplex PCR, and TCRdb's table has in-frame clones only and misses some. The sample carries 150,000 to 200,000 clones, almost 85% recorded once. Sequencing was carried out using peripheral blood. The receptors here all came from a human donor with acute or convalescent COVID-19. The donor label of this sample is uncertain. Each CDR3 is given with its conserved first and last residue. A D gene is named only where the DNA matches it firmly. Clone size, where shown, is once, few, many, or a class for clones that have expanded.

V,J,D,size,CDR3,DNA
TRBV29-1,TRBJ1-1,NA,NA,CSVVLKNTEAFF,TGCAGCGTTGTTTTAAAGAACACTGAAGCTTTCTTT
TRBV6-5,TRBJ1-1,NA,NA,CASSYPKSTEAFF,TGTGCCAGCAGTTACCCCAAGAGTACTGAAGCTTTCTTT
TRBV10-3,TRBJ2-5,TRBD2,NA,CAISLREGGETQYF,TGTGCCATCAGCCTGCGGGAGGGAGGGGAGACCCAGTACTTC
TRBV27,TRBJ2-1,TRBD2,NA,CASSLSRGLAGAGEQFF,TGTGCCAGCAGTTTATCACGTGGACTAGCGGGAGCCGGTGAGCAGTTCTTC
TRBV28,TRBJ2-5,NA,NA,CASSFRETQYF,TGTGCCAGCAGTTTTCGGGAGACCCAGTACTTC
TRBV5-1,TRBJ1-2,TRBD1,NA,CASAGTAGVGYTF,TGCGCCAGCGCCGGGACAGCGGGCGTTGGCTACACCTTC
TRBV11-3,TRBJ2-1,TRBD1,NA,CASSPRGTGGYNEQFF,TGTGCCAGCAGCCCGCGTGGGACAGGGGGGTACAATGAGCAGTTCTTC
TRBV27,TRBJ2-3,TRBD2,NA,CASSWPSGRGTDTQYF,TGTGCCAGCAGTTGGCCTAGCGGGAGGGGTACAGATACGCAGTATTTT
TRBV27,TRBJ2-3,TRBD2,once,CASSLLAGSTDTQYF,TGTGCCAGCAGTTTGCTAGCGGGCTCCACAGATACGCAGTATTTT
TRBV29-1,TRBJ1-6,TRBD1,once,CSARDSSSYNSPLHF,TGCAGCGCCCGGGACAGCAGCTCCTATAATTCACCCCTCCACTTT
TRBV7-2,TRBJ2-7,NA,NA,CASSLALHSKVRAYEQYF,TGTGCCAGCAGCTTAGCGCTGCACAGCAAAGTGCGGGCCTACGAGCAGTACTTC
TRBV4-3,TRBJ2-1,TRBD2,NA,CASSQDRLAGGRSEQFF,TGCGCCAGCAGCCAAGATCGACTAGCGGGAGGCCGTAGTGAGCAGTTCTTC
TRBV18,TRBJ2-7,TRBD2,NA,CASSLAGSPYEQYF,TGTGCCAGCTCTCTAGCGGGATCCCCCTACGAGCAGTACTTC
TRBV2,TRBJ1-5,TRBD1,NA,CASRERRGQGNQPQHF,TGTGCCAGCAGAGAGCGCCGGGGACAGGGAAATCAGCCCCAGCATTTT
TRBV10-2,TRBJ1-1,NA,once,CASKGGGFTEAFF,TGCGCCAGCAAAGGCGGGGGTTTCACTGAAGCTTTCTTT
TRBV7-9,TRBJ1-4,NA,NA,CASSFGGNEKLFF,TGTGCCAGCAGCTTCGGCGGGAACGAAAAACTGTTTTTT
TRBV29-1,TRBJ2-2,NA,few,CSAQSQGTAGELFF,TGCAGCGCCCAATCCCAGGGTACGGCCGGGGAGCTGTTTTTT
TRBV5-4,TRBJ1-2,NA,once,CASSLVGGSNGYTF,TGTGCCAGCAGCTTGGTTGGGGGCTCGAATGGCTACACCTTC
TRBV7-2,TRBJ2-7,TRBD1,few,CASSLEGAVQYF,TGTGCCAGCAGCTTAGAGGGGGCGGTGCAGTACTTC
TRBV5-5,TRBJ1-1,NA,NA,CASSLGGHEAFF,TGTGCCAGCAGCTTAGGTGGGCATGAAGCTTTCTTT
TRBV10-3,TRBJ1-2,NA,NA,CAISESAGFGYTF,TGTGCCATCAGTGAGTCAGCAGGGTTCGGCTACACCTTC
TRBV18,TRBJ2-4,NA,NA,CASSADRIDIQYF,TGTGCCAGCTCAGCCGACAGGATAGACATTCAGTACTTC
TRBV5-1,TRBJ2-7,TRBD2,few,CASSLELAGRTDEQYF,TGCGCCAGCAGCTTGGAACTAGCGGGACGGACGGACGAGCAGTACTTC
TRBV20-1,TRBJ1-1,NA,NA,CSARAEVGLVF,TGCAGTGCGAGGGCTGAGGTGGGACTGGTCTTT
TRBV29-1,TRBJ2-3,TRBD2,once,CSVWTSAGRTQYF,TGCAGCGTTTGGACTAGCGCAGGACGTACGCAGTATTTT
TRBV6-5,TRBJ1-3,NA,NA,CASILGVGNTIYF,TGTGCCAGCATCCTAGGGGTGGGAAACACCATATATTTT
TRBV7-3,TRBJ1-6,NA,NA,CASSLMENSPLHF,TGTGCCAGCAGCTTAATGGAGAATTCACCCCTCCACTTT
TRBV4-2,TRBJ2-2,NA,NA,CASSQDWGLPSGELFF,TGTGCCAGCAGCCAAGATTGGGGCTTGCCTTCCGGGGAGCTGTTTTTT
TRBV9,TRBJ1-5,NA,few,CASSVDRVNQPQHF,TGTGCCAGCAGCGTAGACAGGGTGAATCAGCCCCAGCATTTT
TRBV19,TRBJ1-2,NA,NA,CASSIGQAVPNYGYTF,TGTGCCAGTAGTATAGGCCAGGCAGTTCCTAACTATGGCTACACCTTC
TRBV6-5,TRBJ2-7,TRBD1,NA,CASSAGTGTYEQYF,TGTGCCAGCAGCGCCGGGACAGGGACCTACGAGCAGTACTTC
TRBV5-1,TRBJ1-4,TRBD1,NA,CASSYAGGTNEKLFF,TGCGCCAGCAGTTACGCAGGGGGAACTAATGAAAAACTGTTTTTT
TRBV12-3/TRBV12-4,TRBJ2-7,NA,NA,CASSMDRVNEQYF,TGTGCCAGCAGTATGGACAGAGTCAACGAGCAGTACTTC
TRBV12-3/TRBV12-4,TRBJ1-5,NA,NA,CASSLEGQPQHF,TGTGCCAGCAGTTTGGAGGGACAGCCCCAGCATTTT
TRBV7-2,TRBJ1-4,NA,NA,CASSLRQASNEKLFF,TGTGCCAGCAGCTTACGCCAGGCCTCAAATGAAAAACTGTTTTTT
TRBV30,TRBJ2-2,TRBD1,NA,CAWAPRTGAPNTGELFF,TGTGCCTGGGCCCCTAGGACAGGGGCACCTAACACCGGGGAGCTGTTTTTT
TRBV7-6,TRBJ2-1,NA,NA,CASSLGLALSDEQFF,TGTGCCAGCAGCTTAGGGCTAGCGCTAAGTGATGAGCAGTTCTTC
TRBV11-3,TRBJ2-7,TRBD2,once,CASSLTGEGYEQYF,TGTGCCAGCAGCTTGACGGGGGAGGGTTACGAGCAGTACTTC
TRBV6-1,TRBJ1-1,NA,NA,CASSERGGRANTEAFF,TGTGCCAGCAGTGAGCGCGGGGGTCGGGCGAACACTGAAGCTTTCTTT
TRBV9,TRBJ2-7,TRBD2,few,CASSVGGGRNYEQYF,TGTGCCAGCAGCGTAGGAGGCGGGAGGAACTACGAGCAGTACTTC
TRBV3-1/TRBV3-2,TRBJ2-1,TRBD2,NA,CASSPRLAGGIEQFF,TGTGCCAGCAGCCCCAGACTAGCGGGAGGTATTGAGCAGTTCTTC
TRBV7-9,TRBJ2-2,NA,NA,CASSLSQAYTGELFF,TGTGCCAGCAGCTTAAGTCAAGCCTACACCGGGGAGCTGTTTTTT
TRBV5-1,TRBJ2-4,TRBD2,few,CASSLMPTSGGAKNIQYF,TGCGCCAGCAGCTTGATGCCAACTAGCGGTGGAGCCAAAAACATTCAGTACTTC
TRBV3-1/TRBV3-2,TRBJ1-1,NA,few,CASSQLRGFGTEAFF,TGTGCCAGCAGCCAACTGAGAGGGTTTGGTACTGAAGCTTTCTTT
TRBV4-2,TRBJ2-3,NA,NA,CASSQVQDTQYF,TGTGCCAGCAGCCAAGTGCAGGATACGCAGTATTTT
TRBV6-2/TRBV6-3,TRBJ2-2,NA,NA,CASSYSHLTGELFF,TGTGCCAGCAGTTATAGCCACCTCACCGGGGAGCTGTTTTTT
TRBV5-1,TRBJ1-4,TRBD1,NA,CASSFGTDNEKLFF,TGCGCCAGCAGCTTCGGGACAGATAATGAAAAACTGTTTTTT
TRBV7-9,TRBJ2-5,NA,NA,CASSPRVKAETQYF,TGTGCCAGCAGCCCCCGGGTTAAAGCAGAGACCCAGTACTTC
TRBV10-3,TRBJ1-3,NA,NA,CAISEGVSGNTIYF,TGTGCCATCAGTGAAGGGGTATCAGGAAACACCATATATTTT
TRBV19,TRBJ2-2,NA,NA,CASSISQGSIPNTGELFF,TGTGCCAGTAGTATCTCACAGGGTAGTATCCCGAACACCGGGGAGCTGTTTTTT
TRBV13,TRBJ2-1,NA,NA,CASTRWEPNYNEQFF,TGTGCCAGCACCCGGTGGGAGCCGAATTACAATGAGCAGTTCTTC
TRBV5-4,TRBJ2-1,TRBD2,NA,CASSFSGRVSYNEQFF,TGTGCCAGCAGCTTCAGCGGGAGGGTCTCCTACAATGAGCAGTTCTTC
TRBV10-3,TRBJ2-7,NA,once,CAISGVDAPGDEQYF,TGTGCCATCAGCGGGGTGGATGCTCCCGGGGACGAGCAGTACTTC
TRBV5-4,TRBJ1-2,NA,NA,CASSFGQGKYTF,TGTGCCAGCAGCTTTGGTCAGGGCAAGTACACCTTC
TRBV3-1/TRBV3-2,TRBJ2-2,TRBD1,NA,CASSQGTGLNTGELFF,TGTGCCAGCAGCCAAGGGACAGGGCTTAACACCGGGGAGCTGTTTTTT